These 22 T cell receptor beta chains came from one sample sequenced in a study of blood T cell repertoires in COVID-19. Repertoires were generated with immunoSEQ multiplex PCR, while TCRdb's copy carries only in-frame clones and drops some. This sample yields about 270,000 clones, of which under 95% are seen a single time; around 2.8% belongs to the top ten. The sample comprised PBMCs or T cells enriched from blood (not recorded which). These receptors were collected from a man aged 35 to 55 who had been exposed to COVID-19.

This clone was seen only a few times. The chain is built from TRBV6-2 or TRBV6-3 and TRBJ2-3, with unresolved D. Germline V lookup: CDR1 MNHEY, CDR2 SVGEGT. Trimming left V 3 bases short and J 2 bases short, with 6 bases between. CDR3 size: 13 residues. CDR3 nucleotide sequence: TGTGCCAGCAGTTATGCGTACACAGATACGCAGTATTTT. This encodes CASSYAYTDTQYF.

The chain employs TRBV7-9 and TRBJ2-2; unclear D gene. Trimming pared 5 bases from V and 1 base from J, leaving 11 bases between. Germline lookup yields CDR1 SEHNR and CDR2 FQNEAQ (reference sequence). CDR3 size: 15 residues. The CDR3 coding sequence is TGTGCCAGCAGCGCGGTCTTGGAGAACACCGGGGAGCTGTTTTTT. Its protein product is CASSAVLENTGELFF.

This sequence joins TRBV2 and TRBJ1-2; D perhaps matches TRBD1 (6 bases). Trimming removed 5 bases from V and 5 bases from J, with 15 bases in between. Germline V gene data show CDR1 as SNHLY and CDR2 as FYNNEI. This CDR3 is built from 14 residues. The CDR3 reads CASSSRRTVYGYTF. The DNA for the CDR3 is TGTGCCAGCAGTTCCCGACGGACAGTATATGGCTACACCTTC.

The V and J genes are TRBV5-5 and TRBJ1-6; 8 bases are a match to TRBD1. This CDR3 has 15 amino acids. Trimming at V came to 4 bases and at J to 8 bases, leaving 8 bases not matched to a gene. Germline CDR1 and CDR2: SGHKS and YYEKEE (reference sequence). CDR3 nucleotide sequence: TGTGCCAGCAGCACCGAGACAGGGGATCATTCACCCCTCCACTTT. This gives the protein CASSTETGDHSPLHF. Full variable domain (missing parts from reference TRBV5-5 and TRBJ1-6): DAGVTQSPTHLIKTRGQQVTLRCSPISGHKSVSWYQQVLGQGPQFIFQYYEKEERGRGNFPDRFSARQFPNYSSELNVNALLLGDSALYLCASSTETGDHSPLHFGNGTRLTVT.

The chain carries TRBV6-5 and TRBJ2-2; D unclear. The CDR3 totals 13 residues. V was trimmed by 7 bases and J by 4 bases, leaving 10 bases between them. Germline V gene lookup returns CDR1 MNHEY and CDR2 SVGAGI. The CDR3 here is CASKESSTGELFF. The CDR3 bases are TGTGCCAGCAAGGAGTCAAGCACCGGGGAGCTGTTTTTT.

The chain is built from TRBV9 and TRBJ2-1; D may be TRBD2 (6 bases). CDR1 and CDR2 from the germline V gene are SGDLS and YYNGEE. This CDR3 comprises 16 residues. Between the trimmed V and J ends, which lost 1 base and 8 bases, there was a span of 19 bases. The chain's CDR3 is CASSVTGVGPLDEQFF. CDR3 sequence (DNA): TGTGCCAGCAGCGTAACGGGGGTGGGACCTTTGGATGAGCAGTTCTTC. Looking up the rest from reference TRBV9 and TRBJ2-1 gives the full variable domain: DSGVTQTPKHLITATGQRVTLRCSPRSGDLSVYWYQQSLDQGLQFLIQYYNGEERAKGNILERFSAQQFPDLHSELNLSSLELGDSALYFCASSVTGVGPLDEQFFGPGTRLTVL.

This clone was seen a single time. Written as DNA, the CDR3 is TGTGCCAGTAGTAGAGGACTAGCGGGAGGGCCAGCCTACGAGCAGTACTTC. Its protein is CASSRGLAGGPAYEQYF. The chain couples TRBV19 to TRBJ2-7, with 15 positions matching TRBD2. Germline CDR1 LNHDA, CDR2 SQIVND (reference sequence). The CDR3 has 17 residues. With V trimmed by 4 bases and J by 2 bases, 6 bases remained unmatched.

V gene TRBV24-1 combines with J gene TRBJ1-1; D is uncertain. This CDR3 comprises 15 residues. Germline V lookup: CDR1 KGHDR, CDR2 SFDVKD. The germline V and J ends were trimmed by 2 bases and 4 bases, with 13 bases remaining between them. The CDR3 bases are TGTGCCACCAGTGATTCGGGGAAGGGAAGCACTGAAGCTTTCTTT. It yields the protein CATSDSGKGSTEAFF.

The chain links TRBV29-1 to TRBJ1-1; weak D call: TRBD1 (5 bases). The CDR3 has 13 amino acids. The germline V gene encodes CDR1 SQVTM and CDR2 ANQGSEA. Trimming pared 6 bases from V and 6 bases from J, leaving 17 bases between. CDR3 coding DNA: TGCAGCGTCGTGGAACTGTCGGGGGCTGAAGCTTTCTTT. It codes for CSVVELSGAEAFF.

This clone was counted a few times. The rearrangement joins TRBV19 to TRBJ2-1; the D gene is possibly TRBD1 (6 bases). Looked up from germline, CDR1 is LNHDA and CDR2 is SQIVND (reference sequence). CDR3 length equals 17 residues. V shed 4 bases and J shed 8 bases, with 24 bases lying between them. This CDR3 reads CASSTYGTPTWGDEQFF. The CDR3 DNA reads as TGTGCCAGTAGTACCTACGGGACACCTACCTGGGGAGATGAGCAGTTCTTC. Full variable domain (missing parts from reference TRBV19 and TRBJ2-1): DGGITQSPKYLFRKEGQNVTLSCEQNLNHDAMYWYRQDPGQGLRLIYYSQIVNDFQKGDIAEGYSVSREKKESFPLTVTSAQKNPTAFYLCASSTYGTPTWGDEQFFGPGTRLTVL.

This sequence joins TRBV5-1 and TRBJ1-5; no firm D call. The CDR3 loop spans 14 amino acids. The germline V and J ends were trimmed by 0 bases and 6 bases, with 10 bases remaining between them. Germline values: CDR1 SGHRS, CDR2 YFSETQ. CDR3 protein: CASSLAGVTQPQHF. Written as DNA, the CDR3 is TGCGCCAGCAGCTTGGCAGGCGTAACTCAGCCCCAGCATTTT.

The rearrangement links TRBV9 to TRBJ2-3; weak D call: TRBD2 (5 bases). The V end was cut by 0 bases, the J end by 6 bases, with 17 bases between. Germline lookup yields CDR1 SGDLS and CDR2 YYNGEE. The CDR3 has 16 residues. CDR3 nucleotide sequence: TGTGCCAGCAGCGTAGGAGGTAGACGGGGTATGGATACGCAGTATTTT. It is translated as CASSVGGRRGMDTQYF.

This clone is a singleton in its sample. The chain is built from TRBV14 and TRBJ2-7; maybe TRBD2 (5 bases). This CDR3 spans 13 amino acids. The V end lost 1 base, the J end lost 3 bases, and 7 bases lay between the germline ends. Germline V lookup: CDR1 SGHDN, CDR2 FVKESK. CDR3 DNA: TGTGCCAGCAGCCAAGGAGGGTACTACGAGCAGTACTTC. It is translated as CASSQGGYYEQYF.

The V gene is TRBV25-1, the J gene TRBJ2-2; maybe TRBD2 (6 bases). This CDR3 has 14 residues. The V and J ends lost 6 bases and 0 bases respectively, with 8 bases between them. The germline CDR1 and CDR2 sequences are MGHDK and SYGVNS. The CDR3 DNA sequence: TGTGCCAGCAGCAGGGAGGCGAACACCGGGGAGCTGTTTTTT. Translated: CASSREANTGELFF.

The chain links TRBV10-1 to TRBJ2-7; 11 bases match TRBD2. Germline trimming cut 3 bases from V and 6 bases from J; bases unmatched to any gene: 7. The germline CDR1 and CDR2 sequences are WNHNN and SYGVQD (reference sequence). The CDR3 is 15 amino acids. In DNA form, the CDR3 reads TGCGCCAGCAGTGAAACTAGCGGGAGATATAGCGAGCAGTACTTC. This encodes CASSETSGRYSEQYF.

This chain uses TRBV5-4 with TRBJ2-7, with D unclear. Germline lookup yields CDR1 SGHNT and CDR2 YYREEE (reference sequence). This CDR3 spans 15 amino acids. V shed 2 bases and J shed 0 bases, with 12 bases lying between them. The CDR3 DNA reads as TGTGCCAGCAGCTTTGGCGGCCCAGACTCCTACGAGCAGTACTTC. Its translation: CASSFGGPDSYEQYF.

The chain carries TRBV5-5 and TRBJ2-7; D might be TRBD1 (5 bases). CDR3 length: 14 amino acids. Trimming stripped 5 bases from V and 0 bases from J, with 12 bases between. The germline CDR1 and CDR2 sequences are SGHKS and YYEKEE (reference sequence). The DNA of the CDR3 is TGTGCCAGCAGGGACACGAAGAGCTCCTACGAGCAGTACTTC. Protein product: CASRDTKSSYEQYF.

J is TRBJ1-3 and V is TRBV7-2, with a tentative D call TRBD1 (6 bases). The germline V and J ends were trimmed by 1 base and 2 bases, with 12 bases remaining between them. Germline V gene sequence: CDR1 SGHTA, CDR2 FQGNSA. The CDR3 is 16 residues long. The CDR3 region is CASSLGGQMTGNTIYF. The CDR3 nucleotides are TGTGCCAGCAGCTTAGGGGGACAAATGACTGGAAACACCATATATTTT.

V usage is TRBV7-3 and J usage is TRBJ1-1, with D unclear. V lost 2 bases and J lost 3, with 13 bases in between. The CDR3 runs to 15 residues. Germline CDR1 reads SGHTA; CDR2 reads FQGTGA. The CDR3 reads CASSLFPLADTEAFF. The CDR3 DNA reads TGTGCCAGCAGCTTATTCCCCTTGGCGGACACTGAAGCTTTCTTT.

J is TRBJ2-2 and V is TRBV9; a possible D gene is TRBD2 (6 bases). The CDR3 extends over 14 amino acids. The V and J ends lost 2 bases and 6 bases respectively, with 11 bases between them. The germline V gene has CDR1 SGDLS and CDR2 YYNGEE. CDR3 region: CASSVLLAAGELFF. CDR3 DNA: TGTGCCAGCAGCGTGTTACTAGCAGCCGGGGAGCTGTTTTTT.

This rearrangement joins TRBV6-5 to TRBJ1-2; 9 nucleotides line up with TRBD1. The V gene end was trimmed by 5 bases and the J gene end by 8 bases; junction bases not matched to a gene: 9. CDR3 size: 14 residues. Germline values: CDR1 MNHEY, CDR2 SVGAGI. CDR3 region: CASSPPGQGVGYTF. DNA for the CDR3: TGTGCCAGCAGTCCGCCGGGACAGGGTGTAGGCTACACCTTC.

The J gene is TRBJ2-1, the V gene TRBV14, with D possibly being TRBD1 or TRBD2 (5 bases each). The V gene's germline CDR1 is SGHDN and CDR2 FVKESK. V dropped 5 bases and J dropped 7 bases, with 15 bases sitting between them. The CDR3 spans 14 residues. The CDR3 DNA reads as TGTGCCAGCAGCAAAGGGACGGGATGGAATGAGCAGTTCTTC. Its protein is CASSKGTGWNEQFF. The complete variable domain, with remaining parts taken from reference TRBV14 and TRBJ2-1, reads EAGVTQFPSHSVIEKGQTVTLRCDPISGHDNLYWYRRVMGKEIKFLLHFVKESKQDESGMPNNRFLAERTGGTYSTLKVQPAELEDSGVYFCASSKGTGWNEQFFGPGTRLTVL.